The rows below give T cell receptor beta chains drawn from one sample of a study of blood T cell repertoires in COVID-19. The table came from immunoSEQ multiplex PCR; TCRdb's copy has only in-frame clones and leaves some out. The table records 56,000 or so clones, roughly 84% of them present only once. Sequencing was performed on peripheral blood. The receptor source for this set is a woman aged 70-85 years with acute or convalescent COVID-19. The CDR3 runs from the conserved cysteine through the conserved F or W. A D gene is named only where the DNA matches it firmly. Clone size is not always given. Where it is, it says once, few, many or a class for expanded clones.

abundance: -
d_gene: -
j_gene: TRBJ1-6
v_gene: TRBV7-2
CDR3aa: CASSLLGASRSPLHF
CDR3nt: TGTGCCAGCAGCTTATTAGGGGCCTCTAGATCACCCCTCCACTTT

abundance: -
d_gene: -
j_gene: TRBJ2-7
v_gene: TRBV6-5
CDR3aa: CASRLDKTSYEQYF
CDR3nt: TGTGCCAGCAGACTGGACAAGACCTCCTACGAGCAGTACTTC

abundance: -
d_gene: TRBD1
j_gene: TRBJ1-1
v_gene: TRBV7-9
CDR3aa: CARRPMGEGARGEAFF
CDR3nt: TGTGCCAGGAGACCAATGGGAGAGGGGGCGAGGGGGGAAGCTTTCTTT

abundance: -
d_gene: -
j_gene: TRBJ1-1
v_gene: TRBV10-1
CDR3aa: CASRTDLNTEAFF
CDR3nt: TGCGCCAGCAGGACAGATTTGAACACTGAAGCTTTCTTT

abundance: -
d_gene: -
j_gene: TRBJ2-5
v_gene: TRBV5-4
CDR3aa: CASSLVGQQETQYF
CDR3nt: TGTGCCAGCAGCTTGGTGGGACAACAAGAGACCCAGTACTTC

abundance: -
d_gene: -
j_gene: TRBJ1-2
v_gene: TRBV5-4
CDR3aa: CASSTGQNYGYTF
CDR3nt: TGTGCCAGCAGCACCGGACAGAACTATGGCTACACCTTC

abundance: many
d_gene: TRBD2
j_gene: TRBJ2-1
v_gene: TRBV7-2
CDR3aa: CASSLDGTSGDKQFF
CDR3nt: TGTGCCAGCAGCTTAGACGGGACTAGCGGGGATAAGCAGTTCTTC

abundance: -
d_gene: TRBD1
j_gene: TRBJ1-6
v_gene: TRBV6-5
CDR3aa: CASSTGTGLALHF
CDR3nt: TGTGCCAGCAGCACCGGGACAGGTCTGGCCCTCCACTTT

abundance: once
d_gene: -
j_gene: TRBJ2-5
v_gene: TRBV10-1
CDR3aa: CASSESLRQSQETQYF
CDR3nt: TGCGCCAGCAGTGAGTCCTTGAGACAGTCCCAAGAGACCCAGTACTTC

abundance: -
d_gene: -
j_gene: TRBJ1-2
v_gene: TRBV29-1
CDR3aa: CSVEESGTNYGYTF
CDR3nt: TGCAGCGTTGAAGAATCAGGGACTAACTATGGCTACACCTTC

abundance: -
d_gene: -
j_gene: TRBJ2-3
v_gene: TRBV5-4
CDR3aa: CASSLMTGGPSDTQYF
CDR3nt: TGTGCCAGCAGCTTGATGACGGGGGGCCCATCAGATACGCAGTATTTT

abundance: -
d_gene: -
j_gene: TRBJ1-3
v_gene: TRBV15
CDR3aa: CATSRVGGNTIYF
CDR3nt: TGTGCCACCAGCAGAGTGGGCGGAAACACCATATATTTT

abundance: -
d_gene: -
j_gene: TRBJ1-1
v_gene: TRBV12-3/TRBV12-4
CDR3aa: CASSERGNTEAFF
CDR3nt: TGTGCCAGCAGTGAACGGGGGAACACTGAAGCTTTCTTT

abundance: -
d_gene: TRBD2
j_gene: TRBJ2-7
v_gene: TRBV6-2/TRBV6-3
CDR3aa: CASSDRSRGADEQYF
CDR3nt: TGTGCCAGCAGTGACCGCTCGCGGGGGGCCGACGAGCAGTACTTC

abundance: -
d_gene: -
j_gene: TRBJ1-4
v_gene: TRBV21-1
CDR3aa: CASCSRQLF
CDR3nt: TGTGCCAGCTGCTCGAGACAGCTTTTT

abundance: -
d_gene: -
j_gene: TRBJ1-6
v_gene: TRBV5-6
CDR3aa: CASSFGAGGGNSPLHF
CDR3nt: TGTGCCAGCAGCTTCGGCGCGGGGGGAGGGAATTCACCCCTCCACTTT

abundance: -
d_gene: TRBD1
j_gene: TRBJ1-2
v_gene: TRBV7-2
CDR3aa: CASSSQTGVGYGYTF
CDR3nt: TGTGCCAGCAGCTCACAAACAGGGGTTGGCTATGGCTACACCTTC